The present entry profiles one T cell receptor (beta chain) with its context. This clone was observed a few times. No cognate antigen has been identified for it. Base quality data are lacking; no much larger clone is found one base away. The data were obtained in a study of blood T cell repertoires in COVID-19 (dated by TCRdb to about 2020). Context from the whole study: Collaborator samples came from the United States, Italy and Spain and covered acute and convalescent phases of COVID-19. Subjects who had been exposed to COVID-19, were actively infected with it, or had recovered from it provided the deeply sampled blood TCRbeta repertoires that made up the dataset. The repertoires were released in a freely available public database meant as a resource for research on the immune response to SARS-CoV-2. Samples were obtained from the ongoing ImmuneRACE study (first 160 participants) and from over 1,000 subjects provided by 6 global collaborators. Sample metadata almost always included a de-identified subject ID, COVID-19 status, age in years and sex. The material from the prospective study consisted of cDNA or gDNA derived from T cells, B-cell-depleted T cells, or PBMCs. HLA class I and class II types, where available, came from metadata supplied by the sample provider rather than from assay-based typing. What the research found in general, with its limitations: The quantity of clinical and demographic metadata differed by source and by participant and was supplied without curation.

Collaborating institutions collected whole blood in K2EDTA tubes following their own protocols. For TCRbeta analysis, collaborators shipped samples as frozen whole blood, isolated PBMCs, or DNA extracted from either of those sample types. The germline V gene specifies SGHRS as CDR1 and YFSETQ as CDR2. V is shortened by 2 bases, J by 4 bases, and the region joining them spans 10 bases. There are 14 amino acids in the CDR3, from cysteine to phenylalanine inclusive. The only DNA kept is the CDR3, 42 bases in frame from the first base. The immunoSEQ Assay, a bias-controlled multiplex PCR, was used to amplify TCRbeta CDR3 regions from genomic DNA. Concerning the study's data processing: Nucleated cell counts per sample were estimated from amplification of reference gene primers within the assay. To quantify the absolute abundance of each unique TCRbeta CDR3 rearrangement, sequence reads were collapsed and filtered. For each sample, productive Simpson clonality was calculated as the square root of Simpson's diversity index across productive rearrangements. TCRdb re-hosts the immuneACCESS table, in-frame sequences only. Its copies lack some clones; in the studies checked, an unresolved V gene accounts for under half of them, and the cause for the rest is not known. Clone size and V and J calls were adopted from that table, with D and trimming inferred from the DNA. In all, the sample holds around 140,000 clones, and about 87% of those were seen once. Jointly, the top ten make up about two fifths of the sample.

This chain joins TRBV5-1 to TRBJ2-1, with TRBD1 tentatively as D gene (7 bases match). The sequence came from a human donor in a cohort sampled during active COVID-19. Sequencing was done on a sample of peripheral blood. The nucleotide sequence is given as TGCGCCAGCAGCTTTGCAGGGGGGTACAATGAGCAGTTCTTC. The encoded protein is CASSFAGGYNEQFF.